Listed below are T cell receptor beta chains from one sample, sequenced in a study of graft-versus-host responses after intestinal transplantation. Profiling relied on immunoSEQ multiplex PCR, and the TCRdb table lists in-frame clones only, not all of them. Of about 8,600 clones in the sample, 30% to 40% were seen once. The specimen was alloreactive CD4+ T cells from a mixed lymphocyte reaction culture, collected before intestinal transplant. The source is a human patient who received an intestinal transplant. The CDR3 runs from the conserved cysteine through the conserved F or W. A D gene is named only where the DNA matches it firmly. Not all rows give a size; the values are once, few, many and, for expanded clones, a class.

V gene,J gene,clone size,D gene,CDR3 protein,CDR3 DNA
TRBV9,TRBJ2-1,few,-,CASSVGGGWAYNEQFF,TGTGCCAGCAGCGTAGGGGGGGGCTGGGCCTACAATGAGCAGTTCTTC
TRBV18,TRBJ2-7,-,TRBD1,CASSPQTGGFYEQYF,TGTGCCAGCTCACCACAGACAGGGGGTTTCTACGAGCAGTACTTC
TRBV18,TRBJ1-4,once,-,CASSRSDTSALFF,TGTGCCAGCTCACGCTCGGACACTTCCGCGCTGTTTTTT
TRBV7-8,TRBJ1-2,-,TRBD1,CASSSDRVRDYGYTF,TGTGCCAGCAGCTCCGACAGGGTTCGTGACTATGGCTACACCTTC
TRBV6-5,TRBJ2-7,few,-,CASSRSEAYEQYF,TGTGCCAGCAGTCGAAGCGAAGCCTACGAGCAGTACTTC
TRBV11-3,TRBJ2-5,-,TRBD2,CASSPGLAFKETQYF,TGTGCCAGCAGCCCTGGACTAGCGTTTAAGGAGACCCAGTACTTC
TRBV29-1,TRBJ1-1,-,-,CSVAALANTEAFF,TGCAGCGTTGCTGCCCTGGCTAACACTGAAGCTTTCTTT
TRBV19,TRBJ2-4,-,-,CASSRQVGKNIQYF,TGTGCCAGTAGTCGACAGGTCGGGAAAAACATTCAGTACTTC
TRBV5-4,TRBJ2-3,once,TRBD2,CASSLDRLAGVHTQYF,TGTGCCAGCAGCTTGGATCGGCTAGCGGGAGTGCATACGCAGTATTTT
TRBV4-2,TRBJ2-7,-,TRBD2,CASSQEGGLAYYEQYF,TGTGCCAGCAGCCAAGAAGGTGGACTAGCGTACTACGAGCAGTACTTC